This is a list of T cell receptor beta chains from one sample in a study of T cells in localized non-small cell lung cancer. Data came from immunoSEQ multiplex PCR; TCRdb stores just in-frame clones and leaves some out. Altogether around 94,000 clones are present, approximately 90% being singletons, with the ten largest covering approximately 15%. The input for sequencing was peripheral blood, taken before any cancer treatment. Every receptor here comes from a man aged 35 to 70 with stage I squamous cell lung carcinoma. Each CDR3 is given with its conserved first and last residue. A D gene is named only where the DNA matches it firmly. The size field is filled for only some rows; it gives once, few, many or a size class.

TRBD1 | 13 | - | TRBJ1-2 | TRBV10-3 | CAIRLGQGNGYTF | TGTGCCATCAGGTTGGGACAGGGGAATGGCTACACCTTC
TRBD1 | 13 | - | TRBJ2-7 | TRBV5-1 | CASSLGDRDEQYF | TGCGCCAGCAGCTTGGGGGACAGAGACGAGCAGTACTTC
TRBD2 | 18 | - | TRBJ2-5 | TRBV5-1 | CASSPPLLAGGLQETQYF | TGCGCCAGCAGCCCGCCCCTGCTAGCGGGGGGGCTCCAAGAGACCCAGTACTTC
TRBD1 | 15 | - | TRBJ1-1 | TRBV5-1 | CASRGTGRKNTEAFF | TGCGCCAGCAGGGGGACAGGACGAAAGAACACTGAAGCTTTCTTT
- | 13 | - | TRBJ1-1 | TRBV11-2 | CASSFMGNTEAFF | TGTGCCAGCAGCTTTATGGGGAACACTGAAGCTTTCTTT
- | 15 | once | TRBJ1-2 | TRBV19 | CATVSLVPGSDGYTF | TGTGCCACCGTTTCGTTGGTACCAGGGTCCGATGGCTACACCTTC
- | 16 | - | TRBJ1-5 | TRBV11-2 | CASSIAPMGVDQPQHF | TGTGCCAGCAGCATAGCCCCGATGGGGGTAGATCAGCCCCAGCATTTT
- | 15 | - | TRBJ1-1 | TRBV4-1 | CASTPPMGLNTEAFF | TGCGCCAGCACCCCCCCAATGGGATTGAACACTGAAGCTTTCTTT
- | 14 | - | TRBJ1-1 | TRBV28 | CASSTYRRNTEAFF | TGTGCCAGCAGCACGTACAGGAGGAACACTGAAGCTTTCTTT
- | 12 | few | TRBJ1-2 | TRBV5-1 | CASSLSQYGYTF | TGCGCCAGCAGCTTGAGCCAGTATGGCTACACCTTC
TRBD2 | 14 | - | TRBJ2-1 | TRBV5-6 | CARSLGGGADEQFF | TGTGCCCGCAGCTTGGGCGGGGGGGCAGATGAGCAGTTCTTC
- | 15 | few | TRBJ1-4 | TRBV6-6 | CASHTGGMSNEKLFF | TGTGCCAGCCACACGGGAGGGATGAGCAATGAAAAACTGTTTTTT
- | 15 | once | TRBJ1-5 | TRBV27 | CASSSLKGGEQPQHF | TGTGCCAGCAGCTCCCTGAAAGGGGGAGAGCAGCCCCAGCATTTT
- | 16 | - | TRBJ2-2 | TRBV4-3 | CASRGFGVGTTGELFF | TGCGCCAGCAGAGGGTTCGGGGTGGGGACCACCGGGGAGCTGTTTTTT